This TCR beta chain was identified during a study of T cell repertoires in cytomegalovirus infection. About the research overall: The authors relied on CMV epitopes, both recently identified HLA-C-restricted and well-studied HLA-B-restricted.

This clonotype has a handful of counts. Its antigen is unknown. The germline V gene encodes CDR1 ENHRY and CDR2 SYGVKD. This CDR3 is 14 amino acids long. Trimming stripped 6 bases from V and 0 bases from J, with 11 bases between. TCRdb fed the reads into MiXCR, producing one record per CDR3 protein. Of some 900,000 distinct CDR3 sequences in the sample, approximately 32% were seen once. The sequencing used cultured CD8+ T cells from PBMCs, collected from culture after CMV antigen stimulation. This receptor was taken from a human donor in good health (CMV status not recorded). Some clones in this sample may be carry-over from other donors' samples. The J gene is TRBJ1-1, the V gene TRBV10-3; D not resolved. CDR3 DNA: TGTGCCATCAGCCTCAAGTCCCTGAACACTGAAGCTTTCTTT. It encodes CAISLKSLNTEAFF.